This TCR beta chain was documented in a study of T cell repertoires in cytomegalovirus infection. Study background: The public TCR beta signatures pointed to both CMV infection and matching HLA type. Points from the study as a whole: Carriage of CMV together with the relevant HLA was identifiable through cumulative public TCR beta family frequency. Clonotype analysis showed dominance of the ex vivo response by HLA-C-restricted CMV-specific TCR beta clonotypes.

The CDR3 length is 16 residues. After removal of 5 bases from V and 1 base from J, the junction contained 6 bases not matched to a gene. The germline CDR1 and CDR2 sequences are SGHTA and FQGNSA. A few counts support this clonotype. Its antigen is as yet unknown. MiXCR, run by TCRdb on the reads, gives a single entry per CDR3 protein. Among 200,000 to 300,000 distinct CDR3 sequences listed, roughly 13% were seen once. The sequenced material came from PBMCs. This receptor was taken from a human donor in good health (CMV status not recorded). Some clones in this sample may be carry-over from other donors' samples. The chain is built from TRBV7-2 and TRBJ2-2, with TRBD2 matching over 8 bases. CDR3 DNA sequence: TGTGCCAGCAGCACCAGGCGGGGGGAGAACACCGGGGAGCTGTTTTTT. Its protein product is CASSTRRGENTGELFF. Variable domain in full (rest from reference TRBV7-2 and TRBJ2-2): GAGVSQSPSNKVTEKGKDVELRCDPISGHTALYWYRQSLGQGLEFLIYFQGNSAPDKSGLPSDRFSAERTGGSVSTLTIQRTQQEDSAVYLCASSTRRGENTGELFFGEGSRLTVL.